These 19 T cell receptor beta chains were sequenced from one sample in a study of shared clonotypes between healthy human individuals. Naive CD8 cells lacked CD45RO and underwent positive selection for CCR7, leaving out terminally differentiated effector memory CD45RA+ cells. Data came from immunoSEQ multiplex PCR; TCRdb stores just in-frame clones and leaves some out. This sample has around 1.9 million clones, with over 85% found just once. The specimen was naive CD8+ T cells from PBMCs. The receptors derive from a man between 18 and 29 years old in good health. Some clones in this sample may be carry-over from other donors' samples.

The CDR3 DNA follows: TGCAGCACATGGACTAGCGGGAGCCATGAGCAGTTCTTC. Translated: CSTWTSGSHEQFF. The rearrangement joins TRBV29-1 to TRBJ2-1; TRBD2 aligns across 13 bases. In germline, CDR1 is SQVTM, CDR2 ANQGSEA. V lost 8 bases and J lost 8; bases outside the gene matches: 6. CDR3 length equals 13 residues.

The chain combines TRBV28 with TRBJ1-1, with TRBD1 matching 8 bases. V dropped 5 bases and J dropped 0; count of bases not matched to a gene: 8. Germline lookup yields CDR1 MDHEN and CDR2 SYDVKM. CDR3 length: 16 residues. CDR3 residues: CASSTLGQGLNTEAFF. CDR3 bases: TGTGCCAGCAGTACCCTTGGACAGGGATTGAACACTGAAGCTTTCTTT.

J is TRBJ1-2 and V is TRBV6-1; weak D call: TRBD1 (5 bases). This CDR3 comprises 17 residues. The germline V gene encodes CDR1 MNHNS and CDR2 SASEGT. The V end lost 2 bases, the J end lost 5 bases, and 21 bases lay between the germline ends. CDR3 loop: CASSESTLSRARYGYTF. The DNA for the CDR3 is TGTGCCAGCAGTGAATCCACCCTCTCCAGGGCCAGGTATGGCTACACCTTC.

The CDR3 nucleotides read TGTGCCAGCAGCCCAAGAATAGCCAAAAACATTCAGTACTTC. It encodes CASSPRIAKNIQYF. This chain connects TRBV7-9 to TRBJ2-4, with no clear D. The germline V gene has CDR1 SEHNR and CDR2 FQNEAQ (reference sequence). This CDR3 region has 14 residues. The V end lost 5 bases, the J end lost 0 bases, and 8 bases lay between the germline ends.

The genes are TRBV2 and TRBJ1-4; D call uncertain. Trimming cost V 5 bases and J 7 bases, with 17 bases left between them. The CDR3 extends over 15 amino acids. Germline V lookup: CDR1 SNHLY, CDR2 FYNNEI. The CDR3 DNA reads as TGTGCCAGCAGTCTCACCCCCAGTCGGACTGAAAAACTGTTTTTT. Amino acid sequence: CASSLTPSRTEKLFF.

The genes are TRBV28 and TRBJ2-5; D gene ambiguous. The J call is uncertain, as TRBJ2-7 better fits the DNA end. The CDR3 is 13 residues long. Germline values: CDR1 MDHEN, CDR2 SYDVKM. This CDR3 is CASSPENSYEQYF. CDR3 nucleotides: TGTGCCAGCAGTCCCGAAAACTCCTACGAGCAGTACTTC.

The rearrangement links TRBV7-6 to TRBJ2-7, with 9 bases fitting TRBD1. CDR1 is SGHVS and CDR2 is FNYEAQ in the germline V gene. V shed 5 bases and J 6 bases; nucleotides not matched to a gene: 8. The length of the CDR3 is 14 residues. CDR3 bases: TGTGCCAGCAGCGGACGGGACAGGGAGGGCGAGCAGTACTTC. Protein product: CASSGRDREGEQYF.

This clone was recorded once. The rearrangement joins TRBV29-1 to TRBJ1-5; D might be TRBD1 (6 bases). The CDR3 has 15 amino acids. The germline V and J ends were trimmed by 6 bases and 3 bases, with 18 bases remaining between them. Germline V lookup: CDR1 SQVTM, CDR2 ANQGSEA. CDR3 DNA: TGCAGCGTCCCACCTCCGGGGGGCGTCAATCAGCCCCAGCATTTT. It codes for CSVPPPGGVNQPQHF. Full variable domain (outside the CDR3, taken from reference TRBV29-1 and TRBJ1-5): SAVISQKPSRDICQRGTSLTIQCQVDSQVTMMFWYRQQPGQSLTLIATANQGSEATYESGFVIDKFPISRPNLTFSTLTVSNMSPEDSSIYLCSVPPPGGVNQPQHFGDGTRLSIL.

Note on this clone: A read error may produce the germline difference seen at one junction end. The chain has TRBV2 and TRBJ2-7; 8 bases match TRBD1. CDR3 length: 15 amino acids. Germline V gives CDR1 SNHLY, CDR2 FYNNEI. CDR3 sequence: CASREGQGSFYEQYF. The CDR3 DNA reads as TGTGCCAGCAGGGAAGGACAGGGCTCTTTCTACGAGCAGTACTTC.

This rearrangement joins TRBV7-9 to TRBJ2-3; 7 nucleotides agree with TRBD1. CDR3 length: 15 residues. Germline assignment: CDR1 SEHNR and CDR2 FQNEAQ (reference sequence). Trimming at V came to 5 bases and at J to 1 base, leaving 6 bases not matched to a gene. CDR3 bases: TGTGCCAGCAGCCACGCAGGGGGTCGCACAGATACGCAGTATTTT. Its protein is CASSHAGGRTDTQYF.

The rearrangement uses TRBV19 and TRBJ2-2; D is uncertain. This CDR3 has 14 amino acids. The V end lost 2 bases, the J end lost 5 bases, and 9 bases lay between the germline ends. CDR1 is LNHDA, CDR2 SQIVND, per germline (reference sequence). The CDR3 loop is CASSIRQQTGELFF. CDR3 coding DNA: TGTGCCAGTAGTATACGGCAGCAAACCGGGGAGCTGTTTTTT.

J is TRBJ2-5 and V is TRBV25-1, with D possibly TRBD2 on 6 matching bases. Between the trimmed V and J ends, which lost 7 bases and 12 bases, there was a span of 21 bases. This CDR3 is 13 amino acids long. The germline V gene encodes CDR1 MGHDK and CDR2 SYGVNS. CDR3 loop: CASMKGGLTHKYF. CDR3 nucleotide sequence: TGTGCCAGCATGAAGGGAGGATTAACACATAAGTACTTC.

A few counts support this clone. This chain links TRBV19 with TRBJ1-5; the D gene is possibly TRBD1 (5 bases). V lost 5 bases to trimming and J lost 2 bases, with 13 bases between them. Germline-derived CDR1 and CDR2 are LNHDA and SQIVND (reference sequence). The CDR3 contains 15 residues. Here the CDR3 reads CASSAGEEGNQPQHF. CDR3 DNA sequence: TGTGCCAGTAGTGCGGGGGAGGAGGGCAATCAGCCCCAGCATTTT.

J is TRBJ2-3 and V is TRBV4-1; 7 bases agree with TRBD1. The J segment lost 4 bases and the V segment lost 4 bases, leaving 8 bases of the junction unmatched. CDR3 length: 15 amino acids. Germline CDR1 is MGHRA and CDR2 is YSYEKL. The CDR3 bases are TGCGCCAGCAGCCCTAGACAGGGTTTCGCAGATACGCAGTATTTT. Translation: CASSPRQGFADTQYF.

The chain combines TRBV18 with TRBJ2-3; TRBD2 matches at 16 bases. With 3 bases clipped from V and 5 bases from J, the junction kept 14 bases outside the gene matches. The CDR3 has 20 residues. The V gene's germline CDR1 is KGHSH and CDR2 LQKENI. The CDR3 spells CASSPSGTSGRAMKEDTQYF. The CDR3 DNA reads as TGTGCCAGCTCACCGTCCGGGACTAGCGGGAGGGCCATGAAGGAAGATACGCAGTATTTT.

The rearrangement joins TRBV6-5 to TRBJ2-7; D possibly matches TRBD1 or TRBD2 (5 bases each). From germline, CDR1 is MNHEY and CDR2 SVGAGI. Trimming took off 5 bases at V and 2 bases at J, with 16 bases between the two ends. This CDR3 contains 15 residues. CDR3: CASSGLGPIAYEQYF. The DNA of the CDR3 is TGTGCCAGCAGTGGGTTGGGACCAATTGCCTACGAGCAGTACTTC.

The V call is TRBV20-1, the J call TRBJ2-7; D not resolved. Deletions cut 7 bases from V and 4 bases from J, with 8 bases between. Germline V lookup: CDR1 DFQATT, CDR2 SNEGSKA (reference sequence). CDR3 length: 10 residues. The CDR3 sequence: CSVSRYEQYF. DNA for the CDR3: TGCAGTGTCAGCAGGTACGAGCAGTACTTC.

The chain employs TRBV10-3 and TRBJ1-5, with unresolved D. V lost 6 bases, J lost 5 bases, and 20 bases lay in between. This CDR3 has 16 amino acids. The V gene's germline CDR1 is ENHRY and CDR2 SYGVKD. In nucleotides, the CDR3 is TGTGCCATCAGCGATCCCGGACGTACTTCAGATCAGCCCCAGCATTTT. It codes for CAISDPGRTSDQPQHF.

The J gene is TRBJ2-2, the V gene TRBV18, with no clear D. The CDR3 loop spans 15 amino acids. V was trimmed by 3 bases and J by 9 bases, leaving 17 bases between them. CDR1 and CDR2 from the germline V gene are KGHSH and LQKENI. The CDR3 coding sequence is TGTGCCAGCTCACCCCGCGACCCTCCCCGTCGGGAGCTGTTTTTT. This codes for CASSPRDPPRRELFF.